The 8 T cell receptor beta chains presented below share a single source sample, sequenced in a study of preoperative IRX-2 immunotherapy in early breast cancer. The sample's treatment: preoperative locoregional IRX-2 cytokine immunotherapy. Here immunoSEQ multiplex PCR was the method, and the copy in TCRdb shows in-frame clones only, minus some. The data contain about 43,000 clones, over 85% of them singletons. The sample consisted of tumor tissue, taken after IRX-2 immunotherapy. These receptors were collected from a human donor with breast cancer.

The gene calls are TRBV7-2 and TRBJ2-1; 9 nucleotides line up with TRBD2. Germline V gene sequence: CDR1 SGHTA, CDR2 FQGNSA. The CDR3 length is 15 residues. The V gene end was trimmed by 1 base and the J gene end by 3 bases; junction bases not matched to a gene: 1. CDR3 loop: CASSLELAGYNEQFF. As DNA, the CDR3 is TGTGCCAGCAGCTTAGAACTAGCGGGCTACAATGAGCAGTTCTTC.

The chain has TRBV28 and TRBJ2-2, with TRBD1 as a possible D gene (6 bases). The germline V and J ends were trimmed by 5 bases and 2 bases, with 12 bases remaining between them. Per the germline V gene, CDR1 is MDHEN and CDR2 is SYDVKM. The CDR3 is 15 amino acids. The CDR3 region has the DNA TGTGCCAGCAGTGATTTGGGGGCAAACACCGGGGAGCTGTTTTTT. Protein: CASSDLGANTGELFF.

The chain recombines TRBV5-1 with TRBJ2-7; 8 nucleotides match TRBD2. The CDR3 contains 14 residues. Germline values: CDR1 SGHRS, CDR2 YFSETQ. Trimming cost V 4 bases and J 0 bases; bases outside gene matches: 3. CDR3: CASSELAASYEQYF. The DNA for the CDR3 is TGCGCCAGCAGCGAACTAGCGGCCTCCTACGAGCAGTACTTC.

The table lists this clone with a count of one. The gene calls are TRBV5-1 and TRBJ1-2; no definite D call. CDR3 length: 15 amino acids. Germline V gene data show CDR1 as SGHRS and CDR2 as YFSETQ. Between the trimmed V and J ends, which lost 4 bases and 3 bases, there was a span of 16 bases. CDR3 nucleotide sequence: TGCGCCAGCAGCCCCTATCAGGTCAGAGACTATGGCTACACCTTC. This codes for CASSPYQVRDYGYTF.

J is TRBJ1-6 and V is TRBV18; weak D call: TRBD1 (5 bases). Looked up from germline, CDR1 is KGHSH and CDR2 is LQKENI. V lost 3 bases, J lost 7 bases, and 16 bases lay in between. The CDR3 sequence is 16 residues long. The CDR3 DNA sequence: TGTGCCAGCTCACCTCTCTCAGGGAGGACGAATTCACCCCTCCACTTT. Translation: CASSPLSGRTNSPLHF.

The chain couples TRBV7-8 to TRBJ1-4; D gene ambiguous. This CDR3 contains 15 residues. V lost 5 bases to trimming and J lost 4 bases, with 14 bases between them. Germline CDR1 is SGHVS and CDR2 is FQNEAQ. The chain's CDR3 is CASSTRRGHNEKLFF. CDR3 nucleotide sequence: TGTGCCAGCAGCACCAGACGGGGTCATAATGAAAAACTGTTTTTT.

This clone was found once. The chain carries TRBV29-1 and TRBJ2-7; D unresolved. V lost 4 bases and J 1 base, leaving 2 bases between the germline ends. This CDR3 has 10 residues. Germline V gives CDR1 SQVTM, CDR2 ANQGSEA. DNA for the CDR3: TGCAGCGTTGGTTCCTACGAGCAGTACTTC. Translated, it gives CSVGSYEQYF.

The rearrangement uses TRBV12-2 and TRBJ2-2; the table's D call of TRBD2 was not tested on the DNA. TRBV12-2 is a documented pseudogene. This CDR3 is built from 18 residues. For the CDR3, the DNA is TGTGCAAGTCGCTTAGGGGGACTAGCGGGAGCTCACACCGGGGAGCTGTTTTTT. It codes for CASRLGGLAGAHTGELFF.